Reported below is one TCR beta chain. CDR1 is SGHRS and CDR2 is YFSETQ in the germline V gene. CDR3 length: 14 residues. V dropped 4 bases and J dropped 6; count of bases not matched to a gene: 6. RNA totalling roughly 0.5 to 1 ug underwent reverse transcription with random hexamers. TCRdb ran MiXCR on the immunoSEQ multiplex PCR reads and lists one entry per CDR3 protein. This sample has around 69,000 distinct CDR3 sequences, with just over 95% found just once. The record originates from a study of CD8 T cells in Susac syndrome. The specimen was CD4+ T cells from PBMCs. V and J are TRBV5-1 and TRBJ2-1; 8 positions match TRBD1. The receptor was isolated from a human donor with multiple sclerosis. The CDR3 loop is CASSQRTGFNEQFF. CDR3 in DNA: TGCGCCAGCAGCCAACGGACAGGGTTCAATGAGCAGTTCTTC.